One sample yielded the 15 T cell receptor beta chains listed below, sequenced in a study of cytomegalovirus exposure and HLA in healthy donors. Clones were sequenced by immunoSEQ multiplex PCR, and TCRdb holds only the in-frame ones, with some missing. This table has some 90,000 clones, over 75% appearing once. The sequenced sample consisted of PBMCs. The receptor set was obtained from a man younger than 35 in good health and CMV-seropositive.

As concerns this clone: Relative to the germline gene, one junction end is altered; a read error may explain this. The V call is TRBV7-2, the J call TRBJ1-1; D may be TRBD1 (6 bases). This CDR3 region has 13 residues. CDR1 SGHTA and CDR2 FQGNSA come from the germline V gene. Written as DNA, the CDR3 is TGTGCCAGCCGCTTATCGGGGGGGCGCAGGGCTTTCTTT. Its translation: CASRLSGGRRAFF. Based on the CDR3 plus reference TRBV7-2 and TRBJ1-1, the full variable domain is GAGVSQSPSNKVTEKGKDVELRCDPISGHTALYWYRQSLGQGLEFLIYFQGNSAPDKSGLPSDRFSAERTGGSVSTLTIQRTQQEDSAVYLCASRLSGGRRAFFGQGTRLTVV.

The chain employs TRBV5-4 and TRBJ1-2, with TRBD1 identical over 10 bases. This CDR3 has 15 residues. V shed 4 bases and J 5 bases; nucleotides not matched to a gene: 8. Looked up from germline, CDR1 is SGHNT and CDR2 is YYREEE (reference sequence). CDR3 in DNA: TGTGCCAGCAGCGTGACAGGGGGCGCGGGTTATGGCTACACCTTC. It specifies CASSVTGGAGYGYTF.

The chain uses TRBV4-1 and TRBJ1-4; D may be TRBD1 (5 bases). Deletions cut 4 bases from V and 3 bases from J, with 15 bases between. This CDR3 region has 16 residues. Germline lookup yields CDR1 MGHRA and CDR2 YSYEKL. CDR3: CASSLIMGTSNEKLFF. The CDR3 bases are TGCGCCAGCAGCCTAATAATGGGGACTTCTAATGAAAAACTGTTTTTT.

The V gene is TRBV6-1, the J gene TRBJ2-7, with D possibly matching TRBD1 (6 bases). CDR1 and CDR2 from the germline V gene are MNHNS and SASEGT. This CDR3 spans 15 amino acids. V lost 6 bases and J lost 2, with 17 bases in between. CDR3 coding DNA: TGTGCCAGCAGGCAAACCGGGACACCGACCTACGAGCAGTACTTC. Encoded protein: CASRQTGTPTYEQYF.

The chain employs TRBV5-1 and TRBJ1-1; D remains unclear. The ends were cut back, 2 bases at V and 0 bases at J, with 5 bases in the middle. The CDR3 has 13 residues. The germline V gene has CDR1 SGHRS and CDR2 YFSETQ. The CDR3 protein is CASSFSMNTEAFF. The CDR3 DNA reads as TGCGCCAGCAGCTTCAGTATGAACACTGAAGCTTTCTTT.

This chain connects TRBV5-5 to TRBJ2-1; 11 nucleotides agree with TRBD2. The V gene's germline CDR1 is SGHKS and CDR2 YYEKEE (reference sequence). This CDR3 region has 17 residues. Trimming removed 5 bases from V and 3 bases from J; junction bases left unmatched: 10. CDR3 DNA sequence: TGTGCCAGCAGTCATCTAGCGGGGGGATCTTTCTACAATGAGCAGTTCTTC. Its translation is CASSHLAGGSFYNEQFF.

In DNA form, the CDR3 reads TGTGCCAGCAGCCCCGGGACAGGGAACTACGAGCAGTACTTC. Encoded protein: CASSPGTGNYEQYF. This chain joins TRBV6-5 and TRBJ2-7; TRBD1 matches 9 bases. Germline loops: CDR1 MNHEY, CDR2 SVGAGI. CDR3 length: 14 residues. Trimming cost V 6 bases and J 3 bases; bases outside gene matches: 6.

The J gene is TRBJ2-5, the V gene TRBV6-5, with a tentative D call TRBD2 (6 bases). The V end lost 3 bases, the J end lost 4 bases, and 18 bases lay between the germline ends. The length of the CDR3 is 16 residues. Germline CDR1 is MNHEY and CDR2 is SVGAGI. CDR3 DNA: TGTGCCAGCAGTTATTCCGGGACTGGTACGTCAGAGACCCAGTACTTC. This encodes CASSYSGTGTSETQYF.

The V gene is TRBV29-1, the J gene TRBJ1-1; D may be TRBD1 (5 bases). This CDR3 is 12 amino acids long. Trimming took 5 bases from V and 1 from J, leaving 8 bases between them. Germline lookup yields CDR1 SQVTM and CDR2 ANQGSEA. CDR3 nucleotide sequence: TGCAGCGTTATTACAGGGAACACTGAAGCTTTCTTT. Protein: CSVITGNTEAFF.

The chain has TRBV18 and TRBJ2-5; TRBD1 matches at 10 bases. The V segment lost 3 bases and the J segment 5 bases; nucleotides outside the gene matches: 0. CDR1 KGHSH and CDR2 LQKENI come from the germline V gene. This CDR3 has 13 amino acids. CDR3 nucleotides: TGTGCCAGCTCACCGGGACAGGGGGAGACCCAGTACTTC. Translation gives CASSPGQGETQYF.

This clone appeared a single time. CDR3 sequence: CASSNRLAGVTDTQYF. CDR3 DNA: TGTGCCAGCAGCAACCGGCTAGCGGGAGTAACAGATACGCAGTATTTT. J is TRBJ2-3 and V is TRBV11-3; the match to TRBD2 covers 10 bases. The germline gives CDR1 SGHNT, CDR2 YENEEA. The CDR3 runs 16 residues. Losses at the gene ends were 5 bases for V and 3 bases for J; bases not matched to a gene: 8.

This clone has a single count. The V call is TRBV9, the J call TRBJ2-1; D perhaps matches TRBD2 (6 bases). V lost 0 bases to trimming and J lost 2 bases, with 12 bases between them. The germline CDR1 and CDR2 sequences are SGDLS and YYNGEE. The CDR3 is 16 residues long. CDR3 protein: CASSVGGDGTYNEQFF. In DNA form, the CDR3 reads TGTGCCAGCAGCGTAGGGGGGGACGGGACCTACAATGAGCAGTTCTTC.

The V gene is TRBV9, the J gene TRBJ1-3; 9 bases match TRBD1. Germline assignment: CDR1 SGDLS and CDR2 YYNGEE. The CDR3 contains 17 residues. V gave up 2 bases and J gave up 0 bases; unmatched junction bases: 6. CDR3: CASSVRTGADSGNTIYF. The CDR3 DNA sequence: TGTGCCAGCAGCGTTCGGACAGGGGCTGACTCTGGAAACACCATATATTTT. The variable domain in full, with the rest retrieved from reference TRBV9 and TRBJ1-3, is DSGVTQTPKHLITATGQRVTLRCSPRSGDLSVYWYQQSLDQGLQFLIQYYNGEERAKGNILERFSAQQFPDLHSELNLSSLELGDSALYFCASSVRTGADSGNTIYFGEGSWLTVV.

The gene calls are TRBV28 and TRBJ1-2, with TRBD1 as a possible D gene (5 bases). Between the trimmed V and J ends, which lost 4 bases and 7 bases, there was a span of 16 bases. CDR1 MDHEN and CDR2 SYDVKM come from the germline V gene. The CDR3 loop spans 14 amino acids. CDR3: CASSSPGGMSGYTF. CDR3 in DNA: TGTGCCAGCAGTTCCCCTGGGGGGATGAGTGGCTACACCTTC.

This chain joins TRBV7-2 and TRBJ2-1, with 11 bases lining up with TRBD2. V gave up 6 bases and J gave up 7 bases; unmatched junction bases: 8. This CDR3 is built from 15 residues. In germline, CDR1 is SGHTA, CDR2 FQGNSA. The CDR3 DNA reads TGTGCCAGCAGTGGGCTAGCGGGGGGTTGGAATGAGCAGTTCTTC. It is translated as CASSGLAGGWNEQFF.